This T cell receptor beta chain derives from a study of T-cell reconstitution after alpha-beta-depleted transplantation in children (TCRdb year 2016). With regard to the full study: T-cell immune reconstitution after TCRalphabeta/CD19-depleted allogeneic hematopoietic cell transplantation in children was quantitatively tracked in the study by means of TCR repertoire profiling. Paper-wide results and their limitations: The frequencies of hyperexpanded clones fell over the following months, and after one year, T-cell counts and TCRbeta diversity were mostly attributed to newly produced T cells. The high TCRbeta diversity at day 60 in some patients was ascribed to recipient T cells and intrathymic progenitors that had survived conditioning. Apparently early alphabetaT-cell count recovery about two months after transplant reportedly relied on only several hundred rapidly expanded clones derived from non-depleted graft cells.

There are many counts of this clonotype. The specificity of this receptor is unknown. It has no much larger one-base neighbor in the sample; base qualities were not kept. The library was prepared using PCR. Sequencing was carried out with an Illumina HiSeq 2500. Molecular barcoding was employed in the preparation of TCR libraries, with unique molecular identifiers being used to normalize TCRbeta repertoire quantification. TCRdb ran its own pipeline on the public reads, namely fastp trimming at Q25 and MiXCR clone calling, and kept in-frame beta chains. Merged by CDR3 protein, the rows form single entries marked with the most common genes and DNA. The sample includes about 300,000 distinct CDR3 sequences, with over 9% observed a single time. The leading ten clones occupy around 7.5% of the sample. Read against the paper, the sample's treatment or condition label means: allogeneic hematopoietic cell transplantation with graft depleted of TCRalphabeta T cells and CD19 B cells. The children who served as transplant recipients had been given grafts of TCRalphabeta/CD19-depleted allogeneic hematopoietic cells.

V is cut back by 4 bases and J by 9 bases, with 0 bases in the junction unmatched. The germline V gene encodes CDR1 MNHEY and CDR2 SMNVEV (reference sequence). There are 11 amino acids in the CDR3, from cysteine to phenylalanine inclusive. CDR3 DNA only is kept here, 33 bases in frame from base 1. Recombination joined TRBV27 with TRBJ2-1, and 7 junctional nucleotides match TRBD2. The material was PBMCs, obtained before TCRalphabeta/CD19-depleted stem cell transplant. The clonotype comes from a boy less than two years old with acute myeloid leukemia, due to receive a stem cell transplant. The CDR3 protein is CASSWGGEQFF. The bases are TGTGCCAGCAGTTGGGGGGGTGAGCAGTTCTTC.